Following are 18 T cell receptor beta chains from one sample sequenced in a study of shared clonotypes between healthy human individuals. The assay was immunoSEQ multiplex PCR, and TCRdb's table has in-frame clones only and misses some. Of more than 1.2 million clones detected, 98% appear once; the ten largest clones hold over 0.3%. Sequencing was performed on naive CD4+ T cells sorted from blood. Subset of the sample: CD45RA+ positively selected. The receptors come from a man aged 25 to 40 in good health.

The CDR3 sequence: CASSPGVWETQYF. The CDR3 nucleotides are TGTGCCAGCTCACCAGGTGTCTGGGAGACCCAGTACTTC. The J gene is TRBJ2-5, the V gene TRBV18; D is unclear. This CDR3 region has 13 residues. The ends were cut back, 2 bases at V and 5 bases at J, with 9 bases in the middle. In germline, CDR1 is KGHSH, CDR2 LQKENI.

The genes are TRBV19 and TRBJ2-6, with D possibly TRBD1 on 5 matching bases. The CDR3 totals 15 residues. V dropped 6 bases and J dropped 2 bases, with 11 bases sitting between them. CDR1 is LNHDA and CDR2 is SQIVND in the germline V gene (reference sequence). The CDR3 reads CASSDSPTGANVLTF. The CDR3 DNA sequence: TGTGCCAGTAGCGACAGCCCGACTGGGGCCAACGTCCTGACTTTC.

The chain links TRBV27 to TRBJ1-5, with 7 nucleotides matching TRBD1. Germline V gene data show CDR1 as MNHEY and CDR2 as SMNVEV (reference sequence). The J segment lost 3 bases and the V segment lost 8 bases, leaving 4 bases of the junction unmatched. This CDR3 is built from 13 residues. The CDR3 spells CASFDRVNQPQHF. CDR3 nucleotides: TGTGCCAGCTTTGACAGGGTCAATCAGCCCCAGCATTTT.

The chain recombines TRBV11-1 with TRBJ2-7; either TRBD1 or TRBD2 may fit D (6 bases each). In germline, CDR1 is SGHAT, CDR2 FQDESV (reference sequence). The CDR3 length is 14 residues. The V end lost 2 bases, the J end lost 4 bases, and 12 bases lay between the germline ends. The CDR3 DNA is TGTGCCAGCAGCTTATCCAGGGGACTTTACGAGCAGTACTTC. Amino acid sequence: CASSLSRGLYEQYF.

This clone was observed once. The sample holds other DNA sequences that translate to the same CDR3. The CDR3 sequence: CATSRPQETQYF. CDR3 nucleotide sequence: TGTGCCACCAGCAGGCCCCAAGAGACCCAGTACTTC. This sequence joins TRBV15 and TRBJ2-5; D ambiguous. The CDR3 contains 12 residues. The ends were cut back, 3 bases at V and 1 base at J, with 3 bases in the middle. Germline V gene sequence: CDR1 LNHNV, CDR2 YYDKDF (reference sequence).

This chain connects TRBV11-2 to TRBJ2-1, with TRBD2 as a possible D gene (5 bases). Trimming took 1 base from V and 7 from J, leaving 14 bases between them. The CDR3 is 15 residues long. CDR1 and CDR2 from the germline V gene are SGHAT and FQNNGV. The CDR3 nucleotides are TGTGCCAGCAGCTTAGGGGTGGGAGAAGTGAATGAGCAGTTCTTC. Protein product: CASSLGVGEVNEQFF.

The chain carries TRBV5-4 and TRBJ1-3; D unresolved. Germline V gene sequence: CDR1 SGHNT, CDR2 YYREEE (reference sequence). The V gene lost 4 bases and the J gene lost 0 bases, with 8 bases spanning the gap. This CDR3 region has 14 residues. In DNA, the CDR3 is TGTGCCAGCAGCCCCGGGCTCTCTGGAAACACCATATATTTT. Residues: CASSPGLSGNTIYF.

V is TRBV7-2 and J is TRBJ2-3; maybe TRBD2 (5 bases). V dropped 4 bases and J dropped 2 bases, with 10 bases sitting between them. This CDR3 is built from 14 residues. Germline V CDR1 and CDR2: SGHTA, FQGNSA. CDR3 residues: CASSSRAATDTQYF. The CDR3 DNA follows: TGTGCCAGCAGCTCAAGAGCGGCCACAGATACGCAGTATTTT.

The chain joins TRBV15 to TRBJ2-7; 13 bases are shared with TRBD2. The CDR3 has 14 amino acids. Germline CDR1 LNHNV, CDR2 YYDKDF (reference sequence). After removal of 1 base from V and 6 bases from J, the junction contained 0 bases not matched to a gene. CDR3 nucleotide sequence: TGTGCCACCAGCAGAGGACTAGCGGGAGGCGAGCAGTACTTC. Amino acid sequence: CATSRGLAGGEQYF.

This chain connects TRBV11-2 to TRBJ1-3, with 8 positions matching TRBD1. Germline values: CDR1 SGHAT, CDR2 FQNNGV. J was trimmed by 0 bases and V by 3 bases; bases with no gene match: 13. The CDR3 spans 19 residues. CDR3 coding DNA: TGTGCCAGCAGCTTCTTCCCGACAGGGGACGGACACTCTGGAAACACCATATATTTT. Amino acids: CASSFFPTGDGHSGNTIYF.

This clone was found once. The chain is built from TRBV7-3 and TRBJ2-1, with no clear D. CDR1 is SGHTA, CDR2 FQGTGA, per germline. The CDR3 covers 16 residues. V gave up 2 bases and J gave up 2 bases, with 13 bases separating them. In DNA form, the CDR3 reads TGTGCCAGCAGCTTAGGTCCGGCTCTAACCTACAATGAGCAGTTCTTC. Residues: CASSLGPALTYNEQFF.

The sample holds a few counts of this clone. For the CDR3, the DNA is TGTGCCAGCAATATTAGCGGGAGGGGCTCCTACGAGCAGTACTTC. This encodes CASNISGRGSYEQYF. This chain links TRBV28 with TRBJ2-7, with 11 nucleotides matching TRBD2. V dropped 7 bases and J dropped 0; count of bases not matched to a gene: 5. This CDR3 region has 15 residues. The germline gives CDR1 MDHEN, CDR2 SYDVKM.

The CDR3 here is CASRYRTGFNDNEQFF. The CDR3 DNA reads as TGTGCCAGCAGGTATAGGACAGGGTTTAATGACAATGAGCAGTTCTTC. V gene TRBV2 combines with J gene TRBJ2-1; 8 nucleotides match TRBD1. CDR3 size: 16 residues. The germline V gene encodes CDR1 SNHLY and CDR2 FYNNEI. The V gene end was trimmed by 6 bases and the J gene end by 5 bases; junction bases not matched to a gene: 12.

The rearrangement links TRBV18 to TRBJ2-7; D possibly uses TRBD1 or TRBD2 (6 bases each). Germline CDR1 and CDR2: KGHSH and LQKENI. Trimming removed 4 bases at V and 6 bases at J, with 16 bases between. CDR3 length: 14 residues. The CDR3 sequence is CASSRQGGSREQYF. The CDR3 nucleotides are TGTGCCAGCTCACGGCAAGGGGGGTCTCGCGAGCAGTACTTC.

V is TRBV5-4 and J is TRBJ2-7; 8 nucleotides line up with TRBD1. CDR3 length equals 15 residues. Trimming removed 1 base from V and 2 bases from J; junction bases left unmatched: 5. Germline V gene data show CDR1 as SGHNT and CDR2 as YYREEE (reference sequence). The CDR3 DNA sequence: TGTGCCAGCAGCTTGAACAGGGGGACCCCCTACGAGCAGTACTTC. It translates to CASSLNRGTPYEQYF.

A word on this clone: Within the sample, other DNA sequences also encode this same CDR3. CDR3 coding DNA: TGTGCCAGCAGCTTAGTAGGGGACTACAATGAGCAGTTCTTC. As protein: CASSLVGDYNEQFF. The chain employs TRBV7-9 and TRBJ2-1; TRBD1 might be the D (5 bases). Germline assignment: CDR1 SEHNR and CDR2 FQNEAQ (reference sequence). This CDR3 is built from 14 residues. V lost 1 base to trimming and J lost 3 bases, with 7 bases between them.

V usage is TRBV6-1 and J usage is TRBJ2-3; D may be TRBD1 (5 bases). The V gene lost 7 bases and the J gene lost 6 bases, with 11 bases spanning the gap. The CDR3 is made up of 12 amino acids. Per the germline V gene, CDR1 is MNHNS and CDR2 is SASEGT. The CDR3 sequence is CASILGADTQYF. As DNA, the CDR3 is TGTGCCAGCATTTTAGGGGCTGATACGCAGTATTTT.

This chain joins TRBV19 and TRBJ2-1; D might be TRBD2 (5 bases). V was trimmed by 0 bases and J by 4 bases, leaving 16 bases between them. The germline V gene has CDR1 LNHDA and CDR2 SQIVND (reference sequence). This CDR3 has 17 residues. The CDR3 DNA reads TGTGCCAGTAGTATAGATCGGAAGGTCGGGGTATACAATGAGCAGTTCTTC. It codes for CASSIDRKVGVYNEQFF.